The 4 T cell receptor beta chains given below trace back to one sample, sequenced in a study of blood T cell repertoires in COVID-19. Assay: immunoSEQ multiplex PCR; the TCRdb copy retains only in-frame clones and omits some. The repertoire holds some 330,000 clones, around 83% seen once, with about 5% in the top ten. Sequencing was carried out using PBMCs or T cells enriched from blood (not recorded which). These receptors all stem from a woman aged 45 to 65 who had recovered from COVID-19.

This clone was seen a handful of times. The chain is built from TRBV30 and TRBJ1-4; 8 bases line up with TRBD1. The V segment lost 5 bases and the J segment 6 bases; nucleotides outside the gene matches: 8. The CDR3 runs 14 residues. Germline V gene data show CDR1 as GTSNPN and CDR2 as SVGIG (reference sequence). The CDR3 sequence: CAWGHRGVDEKLFF. CDR3 nucleotide sequence: TGTGCCTGGGGTCACAGGGGGGTGGATGAAAAACTGTTTTTT.

On this clone itself: The sample holds other DNA sequences that translate to the same CDR3. The chain combines TRBV5-1 with TRBJ2-7; D unclear. V lost 3 bases and J lost 4, with 11 bases in between. Per germline, CDR1 SGHRS and CDR2 YFSETQ. The CDR3 is 13 amino acids. The CDR3 reads CASSSAATYEQYF. The DNA for the CDR3 is TGCGCCAGCAGCTCCGCCGCGACTTACGAGCAGTACTTC. Variable domain in full (rest from reference TRBV5-1 and TRBJ2-7): KAGVTQTPRYLIKTRGQQVTLSCSPISGHRSVSWYQQTPGQGLQFLFEYFSETQRNKGNFPGRFSGRQFSNSRSEMNVSTLELGDSALYLCASSSAATYEQYFGPGTRLTVT.

J is TRBJ1-1 and V is TRBV7-3, with D maybe TRBD1 (6 bases). This CDR3 has 13 residues. Looked up from germline, CDR1 is SGHTA and CDR2 is FQGTGA. Trimming removed 5 bases at V and 3 bases at J, with 10 bases between. The CDR3 loop is CASSTNRDTEAFF. The CDR3 DNA reads TGTGCCAGCAGCACCAACAGGGACACTGAAGCTTTCTTT.

V usage is TRBV9 and J usage is TRBJ2-5; D not certain. CDR1 is SGDLS, CDR2 YYNGEE, per germline. The CDR3 covers 15 residues. Trimming shortened V by 0 bases and J by 5 bases, and 14 bases separated the two germline ends. The CDR3 nucleotides read TGTGCCAGCAGCGTAGGGCCTAGTAGGTGGGAGACCCAGTACTTC. Translated: CASSVGPSRWETQYF.